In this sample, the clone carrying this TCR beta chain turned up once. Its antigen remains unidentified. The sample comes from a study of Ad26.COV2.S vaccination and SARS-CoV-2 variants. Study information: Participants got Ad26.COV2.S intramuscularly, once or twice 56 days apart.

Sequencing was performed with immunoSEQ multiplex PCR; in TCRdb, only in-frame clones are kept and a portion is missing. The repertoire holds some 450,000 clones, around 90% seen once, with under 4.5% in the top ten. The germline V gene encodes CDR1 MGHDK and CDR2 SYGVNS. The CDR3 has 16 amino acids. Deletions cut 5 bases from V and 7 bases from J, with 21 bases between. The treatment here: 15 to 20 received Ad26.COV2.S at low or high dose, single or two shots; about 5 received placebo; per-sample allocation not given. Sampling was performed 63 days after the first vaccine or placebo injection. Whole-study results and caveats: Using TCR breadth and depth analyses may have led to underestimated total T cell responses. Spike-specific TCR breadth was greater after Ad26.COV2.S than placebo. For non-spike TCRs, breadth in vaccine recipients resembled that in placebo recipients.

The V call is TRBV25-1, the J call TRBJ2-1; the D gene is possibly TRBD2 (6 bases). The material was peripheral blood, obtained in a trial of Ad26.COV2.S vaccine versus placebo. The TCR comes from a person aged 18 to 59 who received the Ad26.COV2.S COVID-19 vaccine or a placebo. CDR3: CASSPRKNGRGNEQFF. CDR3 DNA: TGTGCCAGCAGTCCACGGAAAAACGGGAGAGGGAATGAGCAGTTCTTC.